A selection of T cell receptor beta chains follows, all from one sample in a study of cytomegalovirus exposure and HLA in healthy donors. Data came from immunoSEQ multiplex PCR; TCRdb stores just in-frame clones and leaves some out. The profile shows over 200,000 clones, around 85% of them singletons. Input material: PBMCs. These TCRs come from a human donor in good health. Each CDR3 is given with its conserved first and last residue. The D gene is left open where the match is weak. The listing skips clone size in some rows; elsewhere it reads once, few, many or a size class.

>TRBV6-5|few|TRBJ2-3|TRBD2
TGTGCCAGCAGTTACTTCTTAGCGGGAGGCACAGATACGCAGTATTTT
CASSYFLAGGTDTQYF
>TRBV11-2|.|TRBJ2-3|TRBD2
TGTGCCAGCAGCATTGACAGGACTAGCGGGAGCTCAGATACGCAGTATTTT
CASSIDRTSGSSDTQYF
>TRBV6-6|.|TRBJ2-2|TRBD2
TGTGCCAGCAGTTACTCGACTAGCGGTAACACCGGGGAGCTGTTTTTT
CASSYSTSGNTGELFF
>TRBV9|.|TRBJ2-7|.
TGTGCCAGCAGCGTACAAGACCACCCGGGCTACGAGCAGTACTTC
CASSVQDHPGYEQYF
>TRBV15|.|TRBJ2-3|.
TGTGCCACCAGCAGAGATCGGGGCACAGATACGCAGTATTTT
CATSRDRGTDTQYF
>TRBV19|.|TRBJ2-7|.
TGTGCCAGTAGTATCTCCGGGCTCAGGGGCTACGAGCAGTACTTC
CASSISGLRGYEQYF
>TRBV27|.|TRBJ1-1|TRBD1
TGTGCCAGCAGTTTCGACAGGGTAGTCTCTGAAGCTTTCTTT
CASSFDRVVSEAFF
>TRBV9|.|TRBJ2-2|.
TGTGCCAGCGGACCCCTTCAAGGGAGTTGGACCGGGGAGCTGTTTTTT
CASGPLQGSWTGELFF
>TRBV27|.|TRBJ2-2|TRBD2
TGTGCCAGCAGGACACTAGCGGGAGGGGACACCGGGGAGCTGTTTTTT
CASRTLAGGDTGELFF
>TRBV2|.|TRBJ1-1|.
TGTGCCAGCAGCCCCTCTCGTGGAGGAGCGCAAGCTTTCTTT
CASSPSRGGAQAFF
>TRBV6-1|.|TRBJ2-1|.
TGTGCCAGCACCCCCCCGGGATCTACCTACAATGAGCAGTTCTTC
CASTPPGSTYNEQFF
>TRBV28|.|TRBJ1-3|.
TGTGCCAGCAGTGATAGACAGACTGGAAACACCATATATTTT
CASSDRQTGNTIYF
>TRBV5-1|.|TRBJ2-1|TRBD2
TGCGCCAGCAGCTTGTTGGCTAGCGGGAAGAATGAGCAGTTCTTC
CASSLLASGKNEQFF
>TRBV27|once|TRBJ2-5|.
TGTGCCAGCCACAACGACGTTACTGGACAGACACAAGAGACCCAGTACTTC
CASHNDVTGQTQETQYF
>TRBV6-5|once|TRBJ2-1|TRBD2
TGTGCCAGCAGGCCGAGCGGGGGGACCTACAATGAGCAGTTCTTC
CASRPSGGTYNEQFF
>TRBV5-1|.|TRBJ1-1|.
TGCGCCAGCAGCTTGGGGGTCCCGGGAGGGGTTACTGAAGCTTTCTTT
CASSLGVPGGVTEAFF
>TRBV25-1|.|TRBJ2-7|.
TGTGCCAGCAGTGACCTGGACAGTCCCTACGAGCAGTACTTC
CASSDLDSPYEQYF
>TRBV27|.|TRBJ2-1|TRBD1
TGTGCCAGCAGTTTAAAGGACAGGGCGGCCTACAATGAGCAGTTCTTC
CASSLKDRAAYNEQFF
>TRBV28|.|TRBJ1-2|.
TGTGCCAGCAGTTTAGGAGCGGGGCCCAACTATGGCTACACCTTC
CASSLGAGPNYGYTF
>TRBV4-2|.|TRBJ2-7|.
TGTGCCAGCAGCCAAGAATCTCTAGAGCAGTACTTC
CASSQESLEQYF
>TRBV19|.|TRBJ1-4|.
TGTGCCAGTACCGACGACAGTGCCCGAGGTAAACTGTTTTTT
CASTDDSARGKLFF
>TRBV5-1|.|TRBJ1-1|.
TGCGCCAGCTCCCCTCTCCTGGCGGGGGCGACTGAAGCTTTCTTT
CASSPLLAGATEAFF
>TRBV2|few|TRBJ2-7|TRBD1
TGTGCCAGCAGACTCTCCGACAGGGGATCCCCTTCCTACGAGCAGTACTTC
CASRLSDRGSPSYEQYF
>TRBV7-9|.|TRBJ2-3|.
TGTGCCAGCAGCTTAGCTATGGGAGCGGATACGCAGTATTTT
CASSLAMGADTQYF
>TRBV6-5|.|TRBJ1-2|.
TGTGCCAGCAGAGGGACTGATCTGAACTATGGCTACACCTTC
CASRGTDLNYGYTF
>TRBV19|.|TRBJ1-2|.
TGTGCCAGTAGTATTGGGGGGGCGAATAGGAAGGCGGTCTATGGCTACACCTTC
CASSIGGANRKAVYGYTF
>TRBV25-1|.|TRBJ1-6|.
TGTGCCAGCAGTGAATTAAGGGGGACGGGGAATTCACCCCTCCACTTT
CASSELRGTGNSPLHF
>TRBV19|.|TRBJ2-5|.
TGTGCCAGTAGTATGTGGGGCTATCAAGAGACCCAGTACTTC
CASSMWGYQETQYF
>TRBV7-2|.|TRBJ2-7|.
TGTGCCAGCAGCTTAGCGTTAGGGGTAAGCTCCTACGAGCAGTACTTC
CASSLALGVSSYEQYF
>TRBV10-3|.|TRBJ2-7|.
TGTGCCATCAGTGATGGAGGAGGGGGCGGTGGCCAGTACTTC
CAISDGGGGGGQYF
>TRBV12-5|once|TRBJ2-1|.
TGTGCTAGTGGTATAATGGGGGGAAATGAGCAGTTCTTC
CASGIMGGNEQFF
>TRBV5-1|.|TRBJ1-6|.
TGCGCCAGCAGCCCGGCGTGGAGCTCCTATAATTCACCCCTCCACTTT
CASSPAWSSYNSPLHF
>TRBV27|.|TRBJ2-3|.
TGTGCCAGCAGTGTAAACTTGAGATCTACGCAGTATTTT
CASSVNLRSTQYF
>TRBV10-2|.|TRBJ2-7|TRBD2
TGCGCCAGCAGAGACGGCGGGAGGTCCTACGAGCAGTACTTC
CASRDGGRSYEQYF
>TRBV9|.|TRBJ2-5|.
TGTGCCAGCTCGGGGATTACACAAGAGACCCAGTACTTC
CASSGITQETQYF
>TRBV18|.|TRBJ2-7|.
TGTGCCAGCTCAAGGGACGCGGAGGGGGAGCAGTACTTC
CASSRDAEGEQYF
>TRBV29-1|.|TRBJ2-5|.
TGCAGCGTTGAAGGGGGTCGGGGTCGCCAAGAGACCCAGTACTTC
CSVEGGRGRQETQYF
>TRBV5-1|.|TRBJ1-1|TRBD1
TGCGCCAGCAGCTTAACAGGGGGGACTGAAGCTTTCTTT
CASSLTGGTEAFF
>TRBV25-1|.|TRBJ1-2|.
TGTGCCAGCAGTGATATTAACTATGGCTACACCTTC
CASSDINYGYTF
>TRBV11-2|.|TRBJ2-7|.
TGTGCCAGCAGCTTAGCCCTAGCCTCCTCCAGCGAGCAGTACTTC
CASSLALASSSEQYF
>TRBV19|.|TRBJ1-5|TRBD1
TGTGCCAGTGACGCACCAGGACAGGATACTATAGCATTTCAGCCCCAGCATTTT
CASDAPGQDTIAFQPQHF
>TRBV15|once|TRBJ2-7|TRBD1
TGTGCCACCAGCAGAGATAGGACAGGGAAATACGAGCAGTACTTC
CATSRDRTGKYEQYF
>TRBV2|.|TRBJ1-5|TRBD1
TGTGCCAGCACTGGGACAGGGGGTAATCAGCCCCAGCATTTT
CASTGTGGNQPQHF
>TRBV30|.|TRBJ2-1|.
TGTGCCTGGAGGGGGGAGGATGGGGAACCCAGAGGGTACAATGAGCAGTTCTTC
CAWRGEDGEPRGYNEQFF
>TRBV5-8|.|TRBJ1-1|TRBD1
TGTGCCAGCAGCTTGGGGGGACAGGGTCTCACTGAAGCTTTCTTT
CASSLGGQGLTEAFF
>TRBV10-3|.|TRBJ2-7|TRBD2
TGTGCCATCAGGGGGGAGGGCCGGTACGAGCAGTACTTC
CAIRGEGRYEQYF
>TRBV4-3|few|TRBJ2-7|TRBD1
TGCGCCAGCAGCCAAGCCGACAGGGCTTACGAGCAGTACTTC
CASSQADRAYEQYF